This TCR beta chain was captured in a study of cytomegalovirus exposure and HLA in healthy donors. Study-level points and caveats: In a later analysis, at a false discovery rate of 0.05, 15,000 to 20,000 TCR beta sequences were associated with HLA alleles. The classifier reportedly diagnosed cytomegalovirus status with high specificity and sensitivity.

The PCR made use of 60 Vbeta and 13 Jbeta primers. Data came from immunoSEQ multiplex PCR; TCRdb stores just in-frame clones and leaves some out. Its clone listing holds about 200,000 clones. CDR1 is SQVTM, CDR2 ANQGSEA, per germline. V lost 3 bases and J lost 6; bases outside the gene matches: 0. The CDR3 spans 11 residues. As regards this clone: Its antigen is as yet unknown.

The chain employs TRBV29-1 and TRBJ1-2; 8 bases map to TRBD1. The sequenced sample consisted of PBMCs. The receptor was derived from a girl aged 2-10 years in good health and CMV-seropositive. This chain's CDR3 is CSVEDRDGYTF. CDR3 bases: TGCAGCGTTGAGGACAGGGATGGCTACACCTTC.